This TCR beta chain was documented in a study of cytomegalovirus exposure and HLA in healthy donors. This CDR3 spans 13 amino acids. V was pared by 6 bases and J by 4 bases, with 10 bases between. Germline V lookup: CDR1 SNHLY, CDR2 FYNNEI. For this clone: The antigen remains undetermined.

Study-wide results and limits: Later analysis indicated greater clonal expansion among HLA-associated TCR beta chains than among equally common other chains. TCR beta V- and J-gene trimming was later associated with a missense DCLRE1C variant. Indistinguishable V segments, including TRBV6-2 and TRBV6-3, were excluded. In vitro work confirmed that a few CMV-associated chains recognize CMV antigens.

The PCR was carried out with 60 Vbeta primers and 13 Jbeta primers. Clones were read by immunoSEQ multiplex PCR, and TCRdb kept only the in-frame ones, dropping some. The repertoire table contains around 50,000 clones. The rearrangement uses TRBV2 and TRBJ1-5; a possible D gene is TRBD1 (5 bases). The receptor was isolated from a woman in her 40s in good health and CMV-seronegative. The sequenced material came from PBMCs. The CDR3 here is CASRLGHNQPQHF. In DNA, the CDR3 is TGTGCCAGCAGGCTTGGACATAATCAGCCCCAGCATTTT.